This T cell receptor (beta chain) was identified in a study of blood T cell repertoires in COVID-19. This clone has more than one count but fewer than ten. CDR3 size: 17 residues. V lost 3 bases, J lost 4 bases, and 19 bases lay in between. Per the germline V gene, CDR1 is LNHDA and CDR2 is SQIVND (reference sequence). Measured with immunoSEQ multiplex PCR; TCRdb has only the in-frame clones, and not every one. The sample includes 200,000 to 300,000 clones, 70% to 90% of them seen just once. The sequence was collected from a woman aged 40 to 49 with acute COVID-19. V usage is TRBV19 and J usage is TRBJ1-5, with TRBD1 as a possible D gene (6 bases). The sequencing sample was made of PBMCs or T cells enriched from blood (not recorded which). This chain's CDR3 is CASSILGASPPNQPQHF. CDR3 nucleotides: TGTGCCAGTAGTATTTTGGGGGCCAGTCCCCCGAATCAGCCCCAGCATTTT.